The T cell receptor beta chain under discussion was sequenced for a study of T cell responses to AZD1222 COVID-19 vaccine. The germline V gene has CDR1 MNHEY and CDR2 SMNVEV (reference sequence). The CDR3 is 13 residues long. V shed 5 bases, J shed 4 bases, and the junction held 5 bases outside the gene matches. As concerns this clone: Its antigen remains unidentified.

Study results and caveats: There were mostly white British donors and more females than males, and clonal diversity was possibly underestimated. Scientists sampled the repertoires only once the peak T cell response had passed. Targeting of unmutated variant regions was reportedly seen in nearly half of spike-specific TCRs. CD4 TCRs associated with vaccination spanned spike, dominating at 160-218 and 743-854.

Sequencing used immunoSEQ multiplex PCR; TCRdb keeps in-frame clones, though not all of them. This repertoire shows some 58,000 clones, 70% to 80% found once; its top ten account for just under 5%. The chain couples TRBV27 to TRBJ2-7; 7 nucleotides line up with TRBD1. Sequenced here: peripheral blood, sampled 28 days after the second AZD1222 dose. The receptor's source is an adult who received the AZD1222 COVID-19 vaccine. The CDR3 is CASSPGQVYEQYF. The CDR3 DNA reads as TGTGCCAGCAGTCCCGGACAGGTGTACGAGCAGTACTTC.